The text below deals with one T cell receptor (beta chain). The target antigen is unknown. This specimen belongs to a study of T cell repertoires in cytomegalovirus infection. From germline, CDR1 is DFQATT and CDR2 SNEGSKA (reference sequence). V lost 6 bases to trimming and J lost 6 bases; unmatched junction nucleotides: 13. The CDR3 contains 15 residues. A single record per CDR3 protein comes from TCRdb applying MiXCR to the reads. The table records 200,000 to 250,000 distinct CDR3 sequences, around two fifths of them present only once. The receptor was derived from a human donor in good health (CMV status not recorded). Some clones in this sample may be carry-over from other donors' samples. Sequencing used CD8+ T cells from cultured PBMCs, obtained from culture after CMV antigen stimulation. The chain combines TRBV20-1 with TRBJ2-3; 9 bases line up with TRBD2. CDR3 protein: CSANRLAEGGDTQYF. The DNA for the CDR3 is TGCAGTGCGAATCGACTAGCGGAAGGGGGGGATACGCAGTATTTT.